This T cell receptor (beta chain) was retrieved from a study of T-cell memory formation after mild COVID-19. Study in general: TCR clusters were largely donor specific. General study points: Clones contracting day 15 to 85 were balanced CD4/CD8; later expanders leaned CD4+.

Constant-segment primers and 5'RACE yielded cDNA libraries for TCR alpha and TCR beta, each carrying sample barcodes and UMIs. Via MiXCR, TCRdb re-called the 5' RACE reads, giving one row per CDR3 protein. The data contain hundreds of thousands of distinct CDR3 sequences, about 20% of them singletons. In this sample, this clonotype turned up many times. Antigen specificity is unknown. This clonotype was sampled from an adult woman who had mild COVID-19 (a few samples of this study predate the infection). Cell type and time point are not known. Sample: PBMCs or a T cell subset sorted from them (not recorded which).

The CDR3 loop is CASSTRAGEQYF. CDR3 DNA sequence: TGCGCCAGCAGCACCAGGGCTGGGGAGCAGTACTTC. The V and J genes are TRBV5-1 and TRBJ2-7; TRBD1 is a possible D gene (5 bases). Per the germline V gene, CDR1 is SGHRS and CDR2 is YFSETQ. There are 12 residues in the CDR3. Deletions cut 4 bases from V and 7 bases from J, with 12 bases between.